This TCR beta chain was sequenced for a study of blood T cells in healthy people across ages. This clonotype was observed a handful of times. The CDR3 spans 14 residues. V lost 3 bases and J 15 bases, leaving 22 bases between the germline ends. PCR was performed a second time for about 7 to 12 cycles using a sample-barcoded 5' primer and a J-beta primer mix. TCRdb re-derived calls from the 5' RACE reads in MiXCR, one entry per CDR3 protein. The data contain about 640,000 distinct CDR3 sequences, 58% of them singletons. The chain carries TRBV12-3 or TRBV12-4 and TRBJ2-3; possibly TRBD2 for D (6 bases). Sequenced material: blood. The clonotype comes from a man in his sixties in good health. In nucleotides, the CDR3 is TGTGCCAGCAGTTTTGGGGGGAGAGGAGATATGGAATATTTT. This codes for CASSFGGRGDMEYF.